This TCR beta chain was sequenced during a study of shared clonotypes between healthy human individuals. Profiled with immunoSEQ multiplex PCR; TCRdb holds only in-frame clones, not every one. The table has 400,000 to 600,000 clones, 90% to 97% seen once. The germline CDR1 and CDR2 sequences are SGHKS and YYEKEE (reference sequence). The V and J ends lost 3 bases and 7 bases, in that order; junction bases with no gene match: 7. The CDR3 has 15 amino acids. This sequence was found in a woman aged 25 to 39 in good health. The sample consisted of naive CD4+ T cells sorted from blood. The subset: CD45RA+ positively selected. This chain uses TRBV5-5 with TRBJ2-1; 10 bases fit TRBD1. The CDR3 sequence is CASSSGTGVGNEQFF. CDR3 coding DNA: TGTGCCAGCAGCTCTGGGACAGGGGTGGGGAATGAGCAGTTCTTC.